A selection of T cell receptor beta chains follows, all from one sample in a study of blood T cell repertoires in COVID-19. The table came from immunoSEQ multiplex PCR; TCRdb's copy has only in-frame clones and leaves some out. The table has around 63,000 clones, about four fifths seen once; the top ten hold under 30%. Material: peripheral blood. The receptors were sampled from a woman over 75 with active or convalescent COVID-19. The CDR3 runs from the conserved cysteine through the conserved F or W. The order of the fields is clone size, J gene, V gene, D gene, CDR3 protein, CDR3 DNA. The D gene is left open where the match is weak. Clone sizes are given selectively: once, few, many, or a class where the clone is expanded.

-	TRBJ2-1	TRBV11-2	TRBD1	CASSSQGQGSYNEQFF	TGTGCCAGCAGCTCCCAAGGACAGGGCTCCTACAATGAGCAGTTCTTC
-	TRBJ1-1	TRBV5-1	-	CASSLPGMNTEAFF	TGCGCCAGCAGCTTGCCAGGCATGAACACTGAAGCTTTCTTT
-	TRBJ2-5	TRBV15	-	CATSRDQMQETQYF	TGTGCCACCAGCAGAGATCAAATGCAAGAGACCCAGTACTTC
-	TRBJ1-1	TRBV6-5	TRBD1	CASGGQGAPEAFF	TGTGCCAGCGGGGGACAGGGGGCACCTGAAGCTTTCTTT
-	TRBJ2-5	TRBV4-1	-	CASSQPNGIQETQYF	TGCGCCAGCAGCCAACCCAACGGGATCCAAGAGACCCAGTACTTC
-	TRBJ1-1	TRBV7-2	-	CASSLEWATEAFF	TGTGCCAGCAGCTTAGAGTGGGCCACTGAAGCTTTCTTT
-	TRBJ2-3	TRBV11-2	TRBD2	CASRKTSGGSGDTQYF	TGTGCCAGCAGGAAGACTAGCGGGGGGTCGGGGGATACGCAGTATTTT
-	TRBJ2-7	TRBV7-9	TRBD2	CASSAPGGSPTDYEQYF	TGTGCCAGCAGCGCCCCGGGGGGGTCTCCTACTGACTACGAGCAGTACTTC
-	TRBJ1-1	TRBV18	-	CASSRQEAFF	TGTGCCAGCTCACGGCAGGAAGCTTTCTTT
-	TRBJ2-6	TRBV18	-	CASSPSDGANVLTF	TGTGCCAGCTCACCTAGTGATGGGGCCAACGTCCTGACTTTC
-	TRBJ1-1	TRBV2	-	CASRVDSGNTEAFF	TGTGCCAGCAGGGTGGACAGTGGGAACACTGAAGCTTTCTTT
-	TRBJ1-3	TRBV6-5	TRBD1	CASRSTGYGNTIYF	TGTGCCAGCAGGTCGACAGGGTACGGAAACACCATATATTTT
once	TRBJ2-7	TRBV14	-	CASSHQTGPYEQYF	TGTGCCAGCAGCCACCAAACAGGGCCCTACGAGCAGTACTTC
-	TRBJ2-3	TRBV7-3	TRBD1	CASSNSGTGGRDTQYF	TGTGCCAGCAGCAATTCCGGGACAGGGGGTAGAGATACGCAGTATTTT
-	TRBJ2-7	TRBV6-5	TRBD1	CASSYSGQGASEQYF	TGTGCCAGCAGTTACTCGGGACAGGGGGCTAGCGAGCAGTACTTC
-	TRBJ1-3	TRBV2	-	CASNRALSGNTIYF	TGTGCCAGCAACAGGGCCCTCTCTGGAAACACCATATATTTT
-	TRBJ1-1	TRBV5-4	-	CASSSDTREEAFF	TGTGCCAGCAGCTCCGACACCAGGGAAGAAGCTTTCTTT
once	TRBJ2-5	TRBV11-2	-	CASSLDRLQETQYF	TGTGCCAGCAGCTTAGACCGACTGCAAGAGACCCAGTACTTC
few	TRBJ1-3	TRBV3-1/TRBV3-2	-	CASSQAWRLTGGNTIYF	TGTGCCAGCAGCCAAGCTTGGAGGTTGACAGGCGGAAACACCATATATTTT
-	TRBJ2-1	TRBV6-2/TRBV6-3	TRBD1	CASSPPGTGTNEQFF	TGTGCCAGCAGCCCCCCCGGGACAGGGACAAATGAGCAGTTCTTC
few	TRBJ2-5	TRBV24-1	TRBD2	CATSDPGLAGGQETQYF	TGTGCCACCAGTGACCCGGGACTAGCGGGGGGGCAAGAGACCCAGTACTTC
-	TRBJ2-7	TRBV3-1/TRBV3-2	TRBD2	CASSQGRTSGGAPYEQYF	TGTGCCAGCAGCCAAGGCCGGACTAGCGGGGGGGCCCCCTACGAGCAGTACTTC
-	TRBJ1-2	TRBV5-1	TRBD1	CASSSPDRKDLPYYGYTF	TGCGCCAGCAGCTCCCCGGACAGGAAGGACCTACCGTATTATGGCTACACCTTC